This T cell receptor (beta chain) was identified in a study of human T cells and chemical hapten exposure. As for the study in general: 2% DPC applied to a 2 cm by 2 cm arm area sensitized donors. Small discrepancies in pooled library volume mainly accounted for the varying TCR yields per sample.

Findings and limits, study-wide: Expanded TCR counts at PT1 were positively correlated with the patch test score.

This CDR3 contains 13 residues. In germline, CDR1 is LNHDA, CDR2 SQIVND (reference sequence). V shed 5 bases and J shed 7 bases, with 12 bases lying between them. TCRdb passed the RACE reads through MiXCR, listing each CDR3 protein once. Counted here are about 260,000 distinct CDR3 sequences, roughly 8.9% occurring once; the ten biggest clones make up approximately 2.2%. There are many counts of this clonotype. Its cognate antigen is unknown. The sample's time point: pre-sensitization, week 0. Treatment meaning: therapeutic diphenylcyclopropenone sensitization with weekly scalp DPC. The source was whole blood, collected in connection with sensitization to the hapten diphenylcyclopropenone (DPC). The TCR sequence derives from a middle-aged woman with alopecia areata. Some clones in this sample may be carry-over from other donors' samples. V gene TRBV19 combines with J gene TRBJ1-5; D remains unclear. In nucleotides, the CDR3 is TGTGCCAGTAGTGTACACCACGGCCAGCCCCAGCATTTT. It specifies CASSVHHGQPQHF.